Presented here are 22 T cell receptor beta chains from one specimen sequenced in a study of control samples from healthy donors and cancer patients. Repertoires were generated with immunoSEQ multiplex PCR, while TCRdb's copy carries only in-frame clones and drops some. This repertoire shows some 99,000 clones, more than 85% found once; its top ten account for 15% to 20%. The sample consisted of blood. The receptors here all came from a woman in her fifties or sixties in good health.

This clone was found once. The CDR3 nucleotides read TGTGCCAGCAGTTACTCGAAGTGGGGAACCTATGGCTACACCTTC. It specifies CASSYSKWGTYGYTF. The rearrangement links TRBV6-5 to TRBJ1-2; D not certain. The germline V gene has CDR1 MNHEY and CDR2 SVGAGI. The CDR3 is 15 amino acids. Trimming shortened V by 0 bases and J by 4 bases, and 12 bases separated the two germline ends.

This chain connects TRBV4-1 to TRBJ1-5, with TRBD1 matching over 8 bases. Germline values: CDR1 MGHRA, CDR2 YSYEKL. Unmatched junction bases numbered 2, after V lost 4 bases and J lost 6 bases. The CDR3 sequence is 13 residues long. The CDR3 bases are TGCGCCAGCAGCCGGACAGGGTCTCAGCCCCAGCATTTT. It yields the protein CASSRTGSQPQHF.

The rearrangement uses TRBV5-8 and TRBJ1-3; D is unclear. The CDR3 is 12 amino acids. Germline loops: CDR1 SGHTS, CDR2 YDEGEE. V was shortened by 1 base and J by 4 bases, with 3 bases between the two germline ends. The CDR3 protein is CASSLMGNTIYF. DNA for the CDR3: TGTGCCAGCAGCTTGATGGGAAACACCATATATTTT.

The chain couples TRBV30 to TRBJ2-2; TRBD2 matches 9 bases. The CDR3 covers 16 residues. Germline CDR1 reads GTSNPN; CDR2 reads SVGIG (reference sequence). V was pared by 3 bases and J by 4 bases, with 9 bases of the junction left unmatched. CDR3 DNA sequence: TGTGCCTGGAGCCGACTAGCGGCCTTGGGCACCGGGGAGCTGTTTTTT. Translated, it gives CAWSRLAALGTGELFF.

The CDR3 region has the DNA TGTGCCAGCTCACCCACCGGGACAGGGGACTCTGGAAACACCATATATTTT. Translating it yields CASSPTGTGDSGNTIYF. This chain uses TRBV18 with TRBJ1-3; TRBD1 agrees at 10 bases. This CDR3 comprises 17 residues. V lost 3 bases to trimming and J lost 0 bases; unmatched junction nucleotides: 5. Per the germline V gene, CDR1 is KGHSH and CDR2 is LQKENI.

This rearrangement joins TRBV6-2 or TRBV6-3 to TRBJ1-2; D gene uncertain. This CDR3 has 15 amino acids. Trimming left V 2 bases short and J 5 bases short, with 15 bases between. The V gene's germline CDR1 is MNHEY and CDR2 SVGEGT. The CDR3 DNA is TGTGCCAGCAGTTACAGGGCTGACTTTTGGTATGGCTACACCTTC. Translation: CASSYRADFWYGYTF.

The V and J genes are TRBV29-1 and TRBJ1-5; tentative D call: TRBD1 (5 bases). Trimming removed 4 bases at V and 3 bases at J, with 10 bases between. The CDR3 runs 13 residues. Germline values: CDR1 SQVTM, CDR2 ANQGSEA. In DNA, the CDR3 is TGCAGCGTTGGTGGGGGGACCAATCAGCCCCAGCATTTT. It translates to CSVGGGTNQPQHF.

The gene calls are TRBV7-3 and TRBJ2-1; D remains unclear. Germline V lookup: CDR1 SGHTA, CDR2 FQGTGA. There are 13 residues in the CDR3. V lost 5 bases and J lost 9, with 14 bases in between. CDR3 protein: CASSAASAGEQFF. As DNA, the CDR3 is TGTGCCAGCAGCGCGGCATCAGCAGGTGAGCAGTTCTTC.

J is TRBJ1-6 and V is TRBV6-5; 10 bases line up with TRBD1. The V segment lost 6 bases and the J segment 8 bases; nucleotides outside the gene matches: 1. The CDR3 spans 13 residues. CDR1 is MNHEY, CDR2 SVGAGI, per germline. The CDR3 DNA reads TGTGCCAGCAGGGACAGGGGGGATTCACCCCTCCACTTT. It specifies CASRDRGDSPLHF.

This clone was recorded once. The V and J genes are TRBV28 and TRBJ2-7; a possible D gene is TRBD1 (6 bases). Germline V CDR1 and CDR2: MDHEN, SYDVKM. CDR3 size: 15 residues. V shed 2 bases and J shed 2 bases, with 13 bases lying between them. CDR3 in DNA: TGTGCCAGCAGTTTAGATCCGACAGGCCCCTACGAGCAGTACGTC. Its protein product is CASSLDPTGPYEQYV.

The V and J genes are TRBV30 and TRBJ2-1, with TRBD2 identical over 12 bases. The V gene's germline CDR1 is GTSNPN and CDR2 SVGIG (reference sequence). The CDR3 sequence is 16 residues long. Trimming took 0 bases from V and 7 from J; bases not matched to a gene: 7. The CDR3 here is CAWSVWRTSGTNEQFF. CDR3 in DNA: TGTGCCTGGAGTGTATGGAGGACTAGCGGGACGAATGAGCAGTTCTTC.

The CDR3 loop reads CASSQERGQPQHF. The CDR3 coding sequence is TGTGCCAGCAGCCAAGAAAGGGGTCAGCCCCAGCATTTT. The chain employs TRBV3-1 (or the pseudogene TRBV3-2) and TRBJ1-5; tentative D call: TRBD1 (5 bases). This CDR3 is built from 13 residues. CDR1 LGHDT and CDR2 YNNKEL come from the germline V gene (reference sequence). Trimming cost V 0 bases and J 6 bases, with 6 bases left between them.

The chain links TRBV7-8 to TRBJ1-6, with D tentatively TRBD1 (6 bases). Germline loops: CDR1 SGHVS, CDR2 FQNEAQ. The CDR3 spans 15 residues. Trimming took off 7 bases at V and 8 bases at J, with 18 bases between the two ends. The CDR3 DNA sequence: TGTGCCAGCACTCAGTTGCGGGCAGGGGATTCACCCCTCCACTTT. It specifies CASTQLRAGDSPLHF.

In its sample, this clone was seen once. The genes are TRBV18 and TRBJ2-3; 10 positions agree with TRBD2. The germline V gene has CDR1 KGHSH and CDR2 LQKENI. V trimming: 5 bases; J trimming: 4 bases; junction bases outside the gene matches: 0. This CDR3 has 13 amino acids. The CDR3, as DNA: TGTGCCAGCTCAGGACTAGCGGCAGATACGCAGTATTTT. Translated, it gives CASSGLAADTQYF.

The chain employs TRBV9 and TRBJ1-4, with 8 bases identical to TRBD1. The CDR3 is 15 amino acids. Unmatched junction bases numbered 5, after V lost 3 bases and J lost 4 bases. Germline-derived CDR1 and CDR2 are SGDLS and YYNGEE. The CDR3 region has the DNA TGTGCCAGCAGCGCCGGACAGGGCGGTAATGAAAAACTGTTTTTT. Translating it yields CASSAGQGGNEKLFF.

V usage is TRBV5-1 and J usage is TRBJ2-1; D tentatively fits TRBD1 or TRBD2 (5 bases each). The CDR3 totals 14 residues. Trimming removed 7 bases at V and 8 bases at J, with 19 bases between. Germline assignment: CDR1 SGHRS and CDR2 YFSETQ. The CDR3 spells CASLSSFLGDEQFF. CDR3 nucleotide sequence: TGCGCCAGCTTAAGTTCCTTTCTGGGGGATGAGCAGTTCTTC.

The rearrangement uses TRBV19 and TRBJ2-1; 10 bases match TRBD2. With V trimmed by 4 bases and J by 10 bases, 16 bases remained unmatched. The CDR3 totals 17 residues. The germline V gene has CDR1 LNHDA and CDR2 SQIVND (reference sequence). The CDR3 region has the DNA TGTGCCAGTAGTAGGAGGGGTAGCGGGAGGCCCCTAGAGGAGCAGTTCTTC. Translating it yields CASSRRGSGRPLEEQFF.

The rearrangement uses TRBV24-1 and TRBJ2-2; tentative D call: TRBD1 (5 bases). Trimming removed 7 bases at V and 12 bases at J, with 14 bases between. The CDR3 is 12 amino acids. Germline V gene sequence: CDR1 KGHDR, CDR2 SFDVKD. CDR3 in amino acids: CATRVGDGQLFF. The CDR3 DNA sequence: TGTGCCACCAGAGTAGGGGATGGCCAGCTGTTTTTT.

The chain has TRBV4-1 and TRBJ1-5; D is ambiguous. Germline V gene data show CDR1 as MGHRA and CDR2 as YSYEKL. The CDR3 sequence is 16 residues long. Deletions cut 1 base from V and 4 bases from J, with 14 bases between. CDR3: CASSQVRESRNQPQHF. The CDR3 DNA reads TGCGCCAGCAGCCAAGTGAGGGAAAGTAGGAATCAGCCCCAGCATTTT.

The genes are TRBV4-2 and TRBJ1-4; D perhaps matches TRBD1 (6 bases). Per germline, CDR1 LGHNA and CDR2 YNFKEQ. Trimming shortened V by 0 bases and J by 7 bases, and 9 bases separated the two germline ends. The CDR3 covers 14 residues. The CDR3 DNA reads TGTGCCAGCAGCCAAGATGGGGGGCGTGAAAAACTGTTTTTT. Translation gives CASSQDGGREKLFF.

This clone came up once. The rearrangement links TRBV3-1 (or the pseudogene TRBV3-2) to TRBJ2-5, with D hard to call. V lost 0 bases to trimming and J lost 2 bases, with 7 bases between them. Germline CDR1 reads LGHDT; CDR2 reads YNNKEL (reference sequence). The CDR3 extends over 14 amino acids. CDR3: CASSQDAEQETQYF. The CDR3 bases are TGTGCCAGCAGCCAAGATGCGGAGCAAGAGACCCAGTACTTC.

The chain couples TRBV18 to TRBJ1-5; 9 bases align to TRBD1. The CDR3 is 17 amino acids. Losses at the gene ends were 5 bases for V and 4 bases for J; bases not matched to a gene: 12. Germline V gene data show CDR1 as KGHSH and CDR2 as LQKENI. The CDR3 loop reads CASSAGPGGQGNQPQHF. In DNA form, the CDR3 reads TGTGCCAGCTCAGCCGGTCCAGGGGGACAGGGAAATCAGCCCCAGCATTTT. Full variable domain (remainder filled in from reference TRBV18 and TRBJ1-5): NAGVMQNPRHLVRRRGQEARLRCSPMKGHSHVYWYRQLPEEGLKFMVYLQKENIIDESGMPKERFSAEFPKEGPSILRIQQVVRGDSAAYFCASSAGPGGQGNQPQHFGDGTRLSIL.